Listed below are T cell receptor beta chains from one sample, sequenced in a study of technical replicates of blood from several donors. The method was immunoSEQ multiplex PCR; TCRdb's version includes in-frame clones alone and lacks a portion of them. The sample has under 100,000 clones, approximately 96% seen once; the top ten hold less than 0.25%. The sample taken for sequencing was T cells isolated from PBMCs. These receptors were obtained from a human donor in good health. Both conserved end residues are part of each CDR3. D genes are given only for firm matches. Clone size appears in some rows only: once, few, many, or a class for an expanded clone.

d_call: TRBD2
j_call: TRBJ2-7
v_call: TRBV2
clone_size: .
cdr3_length: 13
cdr3_aa: CAARGGSSYEQYF
cdr3_nt: TGTGCCGCCCGGGGGGGGTCATCCTACGAGCAGTACTTC

d_call: .
j_call: TRBJ2-4
v_call: TRBV6-1
clone_size: .
cdr3_length: 13
cdr3_aa: CASRGQGGGIQYF
cdr3_nt: TGTGCCAGCAGAGGACAGGGCGGGGGCATTCAGTACTTC

d_call: TRBD1
j_call: TRBJ2-7
v_call: TRBV6-5
clone_size: .
cdr3_length: 13
cdr3_aa: CASSYRGPYEQYF
cdr3_nt: TGTGCCAGCAGTTACAGGGGGCCCTACGAGCAGTACTTC

d_call: .
j_call: TRBJ1-2
v_call: TRBV7-9
clone_size: .
cdr3_length: 14
cdr3_aa: CASSSSRPIYGYTF
cdr3_nt: TGTGCCAGCAGTTCTAGTCGACCGATATATGGCTACACCTTC

d_call: .
j_call: TRBJ2-7
v_call: TRBV16
clone_size: once
cdr3_length: 15
cdr3_aa: CASSPTAVRSYEQYF
cdr3_nt: TGTGCCAGCAGCCCCACAGCTGTCCGCTCCTACGAGCAGTACTTC

d_call: TRBD2
j_call: TRBJ2-7
v_call: TRBV4-1
clone_size: .
cdr3_length: 16
cdr3_aa: CASSQPLAGGTYEQYF
cdr3_nt: TGCGCCAGCAGCCAACCCCTGGCGGGAGGGACTTACGAGCAGTACTTC

d_call: TRBD1
j_call: TRBJ2-1
v_call: TRBV29-1
clone_size: once
cdr3_length: 21
cdr3_aa: CSVEWTAGTVEEPKPYNEQFF
cdr3_nt: TGCAGCGTTGAATGGACCGCCGGGACAGTTGAAGAGCCCAAACCTTACAATGAGCAGTTCTTC

d_call: .
j_call: TRBJ1-2
v_call: TRBV9
clone_size: .
cdr3_length: 17
cdr3_aa: CASSVGSYEFSNYGYTF
cdr3_nt: TGTGCCAGCAGCGTAGGGAGTTATGAGTTCTCTAACTATGGCTACACCTTC

d_call: .
j_call: TRBJ1-2
v_call: TRBV29-1
clone_size: .
cdr3_length: 11
cdr3_aa: CSVALRGSDTF
cdr3_nt: TGCAGCGTTGCTCTGCGGGGGAGCGACACCTTC

d_call: .
j_call: TRBJ1-5
v_call: TRBV7-6
clone_size: .
cdr3_length: 13
cdr3_aa: CASSFGIGQPQHF
cdr3_nt: TGTGCCAGCAGCTTCGGGATAGGGCAGCCCCAGCATTTT

d_call: TRBD2
j_call: TRBJ2-7
v_call: TRBV7-2
clone_size: once
cdr3_length: 15
cdr3_aa: CASSVLAGKNYEQYF
cdr3_nt: TGTGCCAGCAGCGTACTAGCGGGGAAGAACTACGAGCAGTACTTC

d_call: TRBD1
j_call: TRBJ2-3
v_call: TRBV18
clone_size: .
cdr3_length: 18
cdr3_aa: CASSPIQAGTGLGDTQYF
cdr3_nt: TGTGCCAGCTCACCAATCCAGGCCGGGACAGGGTTAGGGGATACGCAGTATTTT

d_call: .
j_call: TRBJ2-7
v_call: TRBV6-5
clone_size: .
cdr3_length: 14
cdr3_aa: CASKEQGRSDEQYF
cdr3_nt: TGTGCCAGCAAAGAACAGGGGAGGTCGGACGAGCAGTACTTC

d_call: .
j_call: TRBJ2-2
v_call: TRBV7-9
clone_size: .
cdr3_length: 15
cdr3_aa: CASSFFTSNTGELFF
cdr3_nt: TGTGCCAGCAGCTTCTTTACCAGTAACACCGGGGAGCTGTTTTTT

d_call: TRBD2
j_call: TRBJ2-5
v_call: TRBV9
clone_size: .
cdr3_length: 16
cdr3_aa: CASSGTSGGHQETQYF
cdr3_nt: TGTGCCAGCAGCGGGACTAGCGGGGGCCATCAAGAGACCCAGTACTTC

d_call: TRBD1
j_call: TRBJ2-5
v_call: TRBV5-1
clone_size: .
cdr3_length: 14
cdr3_aa: CASSLGTGEETQYF
cdr3_nt: TGCGCCAGCAGCTTGGGCACAGGGGAAGAGACCCAGTACTTC

d_call: TRBD1
j_call: TRBJ2-3
v_call: TRBV14
clone_size: .
cdr3_length: 19
cdr3_aa: CASSLIGYTGARSTDTQYF
cdr3_nt: TGTGCCAGCAGCCTAATAGGGTATACAGGGGCCAGGAGCACAGATACGCAGTATTTT

d_call: .
j_call: TRBJ2-1
v_call: TRBV5-1
clone_size: .
cdr3_length: 12
cdr3_aa: CASSVSVNEQFF
cdr3_nt: TGCGCCAGCAGCGTTTCCGTCAATGAGCAGTTCTTC

d_call: TRBD1
j_call: TRBJ2-3
v_call: TRBV29-1
clone_size: .
cdr3_length: 13
cdr3_aa: CSVEQQGADTQYF
cdr3_nt: TGCAGCGTTGAACAACAGGGGGCAGATACGCAGTATTTT

d_call: .
j_call: TRBJ2-7
v_call: TRBV29-1
clone_size: .
cdr3_length: 11
cdr3_aa: CSALSAYEQYF
cdr3_nt: TGCAGCGCACTGTCTGCCTACGAGCAGTACTTC

d_call: .
j_call: TRBJ2-1
v_call: TRBV6-1
clone_size: .
cdr3_length: 15
cdr3_aa: CASSLLQGDRGRQFF
cdr3_nt: TGTGCCAGCAGCTTATTACAGGGTGACCGAGGTCGGCAGTTCTTC

d_call: TRBD1
j_call: TRBJ1-3
v_call: TRBV7-2
clone_size: .
cdr3_length: 16
cdr3_aa: CASSVDRGFSGNTIYF
cdr3_nt: TGTGCCAGCAGCGTAGACAGGGGATTCTCTGGAAACACCATATATTTT